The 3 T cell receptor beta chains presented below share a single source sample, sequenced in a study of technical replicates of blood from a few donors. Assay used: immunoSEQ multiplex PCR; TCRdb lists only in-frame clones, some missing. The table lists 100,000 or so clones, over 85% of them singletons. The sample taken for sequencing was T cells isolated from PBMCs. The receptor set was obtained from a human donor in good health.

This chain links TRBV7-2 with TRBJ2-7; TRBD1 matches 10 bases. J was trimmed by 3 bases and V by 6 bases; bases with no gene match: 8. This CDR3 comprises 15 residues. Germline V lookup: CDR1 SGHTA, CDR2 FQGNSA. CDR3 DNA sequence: TGTGCCAGCAGTCCGGGACAGGGGATCGGCTACGAGCAGTACTTC. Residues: CASSPGQGIGYEQYF. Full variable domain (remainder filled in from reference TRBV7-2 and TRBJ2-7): GAGVSQSPSNKVTEKGKDVELRCDPISGHTALYWYRQSLGQGLEFLIYFQGNSAPDKSGLPSDRFSAERTGGSVSTLTIQRTQQEDSAVYLCASSPGQGIGYEQYFGPGTRLTVT.

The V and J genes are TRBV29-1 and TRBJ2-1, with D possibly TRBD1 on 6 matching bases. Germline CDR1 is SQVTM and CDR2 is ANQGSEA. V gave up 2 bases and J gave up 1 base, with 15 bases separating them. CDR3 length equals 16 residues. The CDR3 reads CSVENNRANSYNEQFF. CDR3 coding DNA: TGCAGCGTTGAAAATAACAGGGCTAATTCCTACAATGAGCAGTTCTTC.

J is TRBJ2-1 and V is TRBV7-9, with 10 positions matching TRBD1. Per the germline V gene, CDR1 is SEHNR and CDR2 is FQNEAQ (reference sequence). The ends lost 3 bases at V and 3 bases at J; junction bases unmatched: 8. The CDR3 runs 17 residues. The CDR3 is CASSLSGTGDLYNEQFF. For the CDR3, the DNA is TGTGCCAGCAGCTTGTCCGGGACAGGGGATCTCTACAATGAGCAGTTCTTC. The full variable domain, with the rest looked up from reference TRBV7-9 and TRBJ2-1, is DTGVSQNPRHKITKRGQNVTFRCDPISEHNRLYWYRQTLGQGPEFLTYFQNEAQLEKSRLLSDRFSAERPKGSFSTLEIQRTEQGDSAMYLCASSLSGTGDLYNEQFFGPGTRLTVL.